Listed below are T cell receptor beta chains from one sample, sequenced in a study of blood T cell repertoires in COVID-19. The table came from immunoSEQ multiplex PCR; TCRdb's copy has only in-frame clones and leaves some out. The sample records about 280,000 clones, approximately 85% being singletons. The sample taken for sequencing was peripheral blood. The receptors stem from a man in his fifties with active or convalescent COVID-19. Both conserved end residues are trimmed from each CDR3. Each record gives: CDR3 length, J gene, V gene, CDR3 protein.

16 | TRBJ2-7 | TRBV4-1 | ASSYGLAGGRSSYEQY
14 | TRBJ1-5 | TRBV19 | ASSIKGQGTDQPQH
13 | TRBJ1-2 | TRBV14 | ASSPKSRENYGYT
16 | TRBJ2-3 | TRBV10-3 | AISESIRELAGGPWQY
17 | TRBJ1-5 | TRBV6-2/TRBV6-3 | ASSYARGRSELSNQPQH
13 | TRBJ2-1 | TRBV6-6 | ASSRTTSSYNEQF
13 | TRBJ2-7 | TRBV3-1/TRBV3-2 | ASSLQAGGGYEQY
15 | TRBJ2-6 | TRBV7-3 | ASSPEGQGSGANVLT
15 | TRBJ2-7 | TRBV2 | ASSDGGLAGASYEQY
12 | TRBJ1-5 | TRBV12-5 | ASGLGTGILPQH
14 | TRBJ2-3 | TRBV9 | ASSATSGRAADTQY
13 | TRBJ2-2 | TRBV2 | ASSGLAAHPGELF
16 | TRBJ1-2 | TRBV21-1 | ASSPRGTGYHPGRGYT
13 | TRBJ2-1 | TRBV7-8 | ASSLGGHRGNEQF
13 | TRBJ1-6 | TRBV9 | ASSVEDRGNSPLH
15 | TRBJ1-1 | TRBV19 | ASSIGWGGRPDTEAF
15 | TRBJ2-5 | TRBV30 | AWRFSGRAGGRETQY
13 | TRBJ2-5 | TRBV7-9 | ASSLVPGIQETQY
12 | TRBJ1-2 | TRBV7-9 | ASWAQGGTYGYT
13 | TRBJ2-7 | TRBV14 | ASSQTRQGRDEQY
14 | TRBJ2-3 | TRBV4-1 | ASSQVGREVTDTQY
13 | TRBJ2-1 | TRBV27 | ASSFRPLAGGLWF
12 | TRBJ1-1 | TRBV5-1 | ASSPTYTGTEAF
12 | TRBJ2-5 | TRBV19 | ASSIASNPKTQY
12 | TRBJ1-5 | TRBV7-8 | ASSLYRDNQPQH
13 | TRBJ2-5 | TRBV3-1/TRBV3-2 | ASSQGLSNGETQY
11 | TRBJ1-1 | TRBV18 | ASSPQSNTEAF
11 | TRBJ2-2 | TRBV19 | ASSRRGNGELF
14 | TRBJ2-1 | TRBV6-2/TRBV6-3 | ASSYGRGSSYNEQF
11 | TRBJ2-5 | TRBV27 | ASSLGGRQTQY
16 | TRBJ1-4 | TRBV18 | ASSPPTSGGRGGEKLF
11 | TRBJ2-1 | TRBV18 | ASVAGGDNEQF
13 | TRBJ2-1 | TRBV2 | ASSEGLMAFDEQF
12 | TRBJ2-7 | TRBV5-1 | ASSLSGQIYEQY
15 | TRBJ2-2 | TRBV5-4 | ASSLPGRDYHTGELF
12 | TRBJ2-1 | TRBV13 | ASTSGSRYNEQF
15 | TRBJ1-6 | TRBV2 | ASKHRSARVANSPLH
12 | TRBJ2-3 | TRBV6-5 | ASCPRDPADTQY
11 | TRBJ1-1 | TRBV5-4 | ASSTLGGTEAF
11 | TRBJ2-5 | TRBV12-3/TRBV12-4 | ASSLSPQETQY
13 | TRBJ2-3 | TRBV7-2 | ASSLGRTETDTQY
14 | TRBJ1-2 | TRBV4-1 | ASSQDSGGHNYGYT
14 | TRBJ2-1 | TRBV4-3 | ASSQDRHGSAYEQF
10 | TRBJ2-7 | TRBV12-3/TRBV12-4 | ASSLVYYEQY